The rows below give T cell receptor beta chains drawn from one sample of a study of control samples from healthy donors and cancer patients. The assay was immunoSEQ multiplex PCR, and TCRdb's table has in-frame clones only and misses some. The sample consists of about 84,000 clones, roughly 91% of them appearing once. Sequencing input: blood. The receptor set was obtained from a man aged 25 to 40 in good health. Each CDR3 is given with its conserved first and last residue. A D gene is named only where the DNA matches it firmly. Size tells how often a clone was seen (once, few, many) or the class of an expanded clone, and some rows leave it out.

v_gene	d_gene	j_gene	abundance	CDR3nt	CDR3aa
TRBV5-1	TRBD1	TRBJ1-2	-	TGCGCCAGCAGCTTGGGCGACAGGGGGCAATATGGCTACACCTTC	CASSLGDRGQYGYTF
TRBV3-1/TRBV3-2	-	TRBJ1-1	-	TGTGCCAGCAGCCAAGATCGAGGGCGAGCGGCTTTCTTT	CASSQDRGRAAFF
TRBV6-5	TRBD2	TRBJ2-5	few	TGTGCCAGCAGTTTCGTCGGGGGGGATCAAGAGACCCAGTACTTC	CASSFVGGDQETQYF
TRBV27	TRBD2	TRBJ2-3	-	TGTGCCAGACTAGCGGGAGGCGCAGATACGCAGTATTTT	CARLAGGADTQYF
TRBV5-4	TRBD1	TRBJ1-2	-	TGTGCCAGCAGCCTTGCCGGGACAGGGATAGGCTACACCTTC	CASSLAGTGIGYTF
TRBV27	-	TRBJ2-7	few	TGTGCCAGCAGTTTATCCCCGGGCCCAGTGGGCGAGCAGTACTTC	CASSLSPGPVGEQYF
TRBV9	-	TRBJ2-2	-	TGTGCCAGCAGCGTTACAGTTACCGGGGAGCTGTTTTTT	CASSVTVTGELFF
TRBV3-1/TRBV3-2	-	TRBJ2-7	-	TGTGCCAGCAGCCAAGGCTACCTTCCCGCCTACGAGCAGTACTTC	CASSQGYLPAYEQYF
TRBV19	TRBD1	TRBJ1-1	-	TGTGCCAGTAGGGCAGGGGGGCACGGAGCTTTCTTT	CASRAGGHGAFF
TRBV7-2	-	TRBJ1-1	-	TGTGCCAGCAGCACCTACACAGGGGAAGCTTTCTTT	CASSTYTGEAFF
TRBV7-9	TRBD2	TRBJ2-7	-	TGTGCCAGCAGCAAGACTAGCGGGACCTACTACGAGCAGTACTTC	CASSKTSGTYYEQYF
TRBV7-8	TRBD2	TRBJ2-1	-	TGTGCCAGCAGCTCGTCACTAGCGGGGGGTCATGAGCAGTTCTTC	CASSSSLAGGHEQFF
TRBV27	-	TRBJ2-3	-	TGTGCCAGCAGTTTTTGTCCGGGTATGTTCCGCACAGATACGCAGTATTTT	CASSFCPGMFRTDTQYF
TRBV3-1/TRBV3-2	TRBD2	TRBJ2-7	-	TGTGCCAGCAGCCAACAACTAGCGGGGGGGCCGAGGGAGCAGTACTTC	CASSQQLAGGPREQYF
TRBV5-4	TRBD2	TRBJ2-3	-	TGTGCCAGCAGCGGGACTAGCGGGGTCCCTAGCACAGATACGCAGTATTTT	CASSGTSGVPSTDTQYF
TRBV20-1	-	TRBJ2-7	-	TGCAGTGCTAGTCCACAGTCCTCCTACGAGCAGTACTTC	CSASPQSSYEQYF
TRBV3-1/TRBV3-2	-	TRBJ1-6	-	TGTGCCAGCAGCCCTGGGATCGAACGGAATTCACCCCTCCACTTT	CASSPGIERNSPLHF
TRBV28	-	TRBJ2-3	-	TGTGCCAGCCAAAAGAGTTATACGCAGTATTTT	CASQKSYTQYF
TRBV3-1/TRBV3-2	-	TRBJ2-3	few	TGTGCCAGCAACCTCCAAGGCACAGATACGCAGTATTTT	CASNLQGTDTQYF
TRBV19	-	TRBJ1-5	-	TGTGCCAGTAGTCTTAAACGGACACTGGGCAATCAGCCCCAGCATTTT	CASSLKRTLGNQPQHF
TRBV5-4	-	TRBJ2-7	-	TGTGCCAGCAGCACCCAGGTGAGGGGTTTCTACGAGCAGTACTTC	CASSTQVRGFYEQYF
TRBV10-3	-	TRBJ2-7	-	TGTGCCATCAGTGAGTCCCCGGACGCGGCCCCCTACGAGCAGTACTTC	CAISESPDAAPYEQYF
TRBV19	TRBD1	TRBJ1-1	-	TGTGCCAGTAGTTCCCCACAGGGGGCCGCGCAAGCTTTCTTT	CASSSPQGAAQAFF